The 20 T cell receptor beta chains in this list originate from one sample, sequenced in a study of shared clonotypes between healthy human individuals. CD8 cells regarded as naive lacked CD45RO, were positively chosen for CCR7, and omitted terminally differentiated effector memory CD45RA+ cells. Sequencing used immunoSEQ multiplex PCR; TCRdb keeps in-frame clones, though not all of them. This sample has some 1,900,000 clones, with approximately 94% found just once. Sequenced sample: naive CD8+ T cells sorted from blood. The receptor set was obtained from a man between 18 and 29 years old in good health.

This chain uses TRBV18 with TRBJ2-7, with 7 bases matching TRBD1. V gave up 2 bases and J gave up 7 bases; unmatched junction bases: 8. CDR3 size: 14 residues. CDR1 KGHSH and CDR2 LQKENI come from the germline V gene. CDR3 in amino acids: CASSPGTTGVEQYF. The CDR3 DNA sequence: TGTGCCAGCTCACCAGGTACCACAGGGGTTGAGCAGTACTTC.

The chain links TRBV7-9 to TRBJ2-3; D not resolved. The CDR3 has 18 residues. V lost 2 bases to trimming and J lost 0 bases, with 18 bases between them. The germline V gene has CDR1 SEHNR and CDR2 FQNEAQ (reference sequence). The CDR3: CASSLPPPPLPSTDTQYF. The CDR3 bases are TGTGCCAGCAGCTTACCCCCTCCACCTCTTCCTAGCACAGATACGCAGTATTTT.

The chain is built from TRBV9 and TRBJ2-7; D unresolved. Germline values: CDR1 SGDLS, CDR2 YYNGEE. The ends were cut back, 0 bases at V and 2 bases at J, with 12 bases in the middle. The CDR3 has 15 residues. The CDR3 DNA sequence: TGTGCCAGCAGCGTAGGGCAGGCTATTACCTACGAGCAGTACTTC. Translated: CASSVGQAITYEQYF.

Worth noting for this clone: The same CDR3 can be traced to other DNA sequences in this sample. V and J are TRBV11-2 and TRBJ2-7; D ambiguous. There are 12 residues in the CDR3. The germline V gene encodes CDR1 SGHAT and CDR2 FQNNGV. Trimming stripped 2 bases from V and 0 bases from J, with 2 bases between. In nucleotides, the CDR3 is TGTGCCAGCAGCTTACCCTCCTACGAGCAGTACTTC. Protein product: CASSLPSYEQYF.

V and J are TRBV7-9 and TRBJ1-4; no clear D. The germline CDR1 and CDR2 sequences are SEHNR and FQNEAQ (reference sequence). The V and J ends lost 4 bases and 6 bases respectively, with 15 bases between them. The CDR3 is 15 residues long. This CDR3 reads CASSSTSSSYEKLFF. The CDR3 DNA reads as TGTGCCAGCAGCTCGACGAGCAGCAGCTATGAAAAACTGTTTTTT.

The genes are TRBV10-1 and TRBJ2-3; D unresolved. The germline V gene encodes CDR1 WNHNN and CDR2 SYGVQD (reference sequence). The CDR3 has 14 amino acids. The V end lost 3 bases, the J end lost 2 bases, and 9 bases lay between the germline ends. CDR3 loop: CASSEFRDTDTQYF. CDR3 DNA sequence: TGCGCCAGCAGTGAATTCCGCGACACAGATACGCAGTATTTT.

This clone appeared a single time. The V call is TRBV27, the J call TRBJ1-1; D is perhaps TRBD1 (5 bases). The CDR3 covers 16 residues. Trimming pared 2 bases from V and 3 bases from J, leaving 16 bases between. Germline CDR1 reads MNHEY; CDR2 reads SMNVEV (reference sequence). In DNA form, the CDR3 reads TGTGCCAGCAGTTTAGGGGCGGGACTGGGCGACACTGAAGCTTTCTTT. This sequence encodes CASSLGAGLGDTEAFF.

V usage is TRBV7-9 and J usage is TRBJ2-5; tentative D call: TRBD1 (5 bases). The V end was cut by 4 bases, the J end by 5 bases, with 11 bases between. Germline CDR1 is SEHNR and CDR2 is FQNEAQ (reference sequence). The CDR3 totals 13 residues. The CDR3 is CASSSSPGETQYF. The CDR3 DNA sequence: TGTGCCAGCAGCTCCAGCCCAGGGGAGACCCAGTACTTC.

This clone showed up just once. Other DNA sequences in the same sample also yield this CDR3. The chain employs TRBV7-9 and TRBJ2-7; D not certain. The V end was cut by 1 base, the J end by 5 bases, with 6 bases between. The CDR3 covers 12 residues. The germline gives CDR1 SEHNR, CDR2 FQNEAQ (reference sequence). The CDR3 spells CASSLGTHEQYF. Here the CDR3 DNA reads TGTGCCAGCAGCTTAGGGACCCACGAGCAGTACTTC.

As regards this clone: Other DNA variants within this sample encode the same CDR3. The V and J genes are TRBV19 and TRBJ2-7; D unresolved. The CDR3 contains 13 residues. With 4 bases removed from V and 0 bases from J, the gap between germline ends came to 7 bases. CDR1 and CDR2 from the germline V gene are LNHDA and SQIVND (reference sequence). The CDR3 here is CASSSGSSYEQYF. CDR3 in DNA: TGTGCCAGTAGTAGTGGTAGCTCCTACGAGCAGTACTTC.

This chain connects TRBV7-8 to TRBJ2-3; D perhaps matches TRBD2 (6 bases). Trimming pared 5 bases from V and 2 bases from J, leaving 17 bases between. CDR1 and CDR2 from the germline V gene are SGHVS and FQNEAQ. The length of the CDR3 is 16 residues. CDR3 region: CASSLFGEAITDTQYF. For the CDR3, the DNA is TGTGCCAGCAGCCTCTTTGGGGAGGCCATCACAGATACGCAGTATTTT.

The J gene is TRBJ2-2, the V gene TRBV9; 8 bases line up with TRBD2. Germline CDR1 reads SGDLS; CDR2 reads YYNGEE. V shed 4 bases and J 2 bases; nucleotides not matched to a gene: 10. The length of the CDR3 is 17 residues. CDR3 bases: TGTGCCAGCAGCTTGAACCAGCGGGAGCCAAACACCGGGGAGCTGTTTTTT. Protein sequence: CASSLNQREPNTGELFF.

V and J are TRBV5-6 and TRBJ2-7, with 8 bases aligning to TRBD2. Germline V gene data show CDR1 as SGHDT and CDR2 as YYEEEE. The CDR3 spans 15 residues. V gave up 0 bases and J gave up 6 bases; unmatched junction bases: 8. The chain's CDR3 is CASSLEIAGPSEQYF. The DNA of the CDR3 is TGTGCCAGCAGCTTGGAAATAGCGGGACCCTCCGAGCAGTACTTC.

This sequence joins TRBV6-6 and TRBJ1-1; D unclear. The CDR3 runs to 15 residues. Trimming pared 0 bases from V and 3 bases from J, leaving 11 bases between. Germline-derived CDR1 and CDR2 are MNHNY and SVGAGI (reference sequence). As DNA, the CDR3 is TGTGCCAGCAGTTACTCGGTAGAGAGGGACACTGAAGCTTTCTTT. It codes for CASSYSVERDTEAFF.

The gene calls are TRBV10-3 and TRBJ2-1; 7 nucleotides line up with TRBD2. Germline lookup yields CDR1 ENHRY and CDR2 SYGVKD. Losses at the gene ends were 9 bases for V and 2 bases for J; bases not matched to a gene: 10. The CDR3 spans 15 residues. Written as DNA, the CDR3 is TGTGCCATTTCTTCGGGGCGGGAGACCTACAATGAGCAGTTCTTC. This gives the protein CAISSGRETYNEQFF.

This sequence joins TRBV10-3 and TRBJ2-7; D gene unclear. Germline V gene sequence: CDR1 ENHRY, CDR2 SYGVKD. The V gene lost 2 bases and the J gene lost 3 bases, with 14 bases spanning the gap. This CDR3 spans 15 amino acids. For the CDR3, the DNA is TGTGCCATCAGTGAGGATAGTACAGACAACTACGAGCAGTACTTC. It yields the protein CAISEDSTDNYEQYF.

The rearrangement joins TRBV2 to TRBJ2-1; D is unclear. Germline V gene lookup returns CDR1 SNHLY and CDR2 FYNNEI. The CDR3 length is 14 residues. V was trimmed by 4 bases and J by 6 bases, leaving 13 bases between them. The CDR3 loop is CASSVVSRGNEQFF. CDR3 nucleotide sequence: TGTGCCAGCAGTGTAGTTAGCCGTGGCAATGAGCAGTTCTTC.

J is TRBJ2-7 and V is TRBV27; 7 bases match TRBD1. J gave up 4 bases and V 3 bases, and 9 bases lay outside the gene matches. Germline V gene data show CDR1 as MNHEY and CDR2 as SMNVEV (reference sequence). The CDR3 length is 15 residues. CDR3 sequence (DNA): TGTGCCAGCAGTTTTCTACCGACAGGGATTTACGAGCAGTACTTC. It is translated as CASSFLPTGIYEQYF.

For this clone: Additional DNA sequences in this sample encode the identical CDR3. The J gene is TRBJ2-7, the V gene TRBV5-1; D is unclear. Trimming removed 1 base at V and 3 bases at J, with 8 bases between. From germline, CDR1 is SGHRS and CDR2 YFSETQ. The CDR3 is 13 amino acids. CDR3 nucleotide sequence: TGCGCCAGCAGCTTGAGTCCCGACTACGAGCAGTACTTC. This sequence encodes CASSLSPDYEQYF.

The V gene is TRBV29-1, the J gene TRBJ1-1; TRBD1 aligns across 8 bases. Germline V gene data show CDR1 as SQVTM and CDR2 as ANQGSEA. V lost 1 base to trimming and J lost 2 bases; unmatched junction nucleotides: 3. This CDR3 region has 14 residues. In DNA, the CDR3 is TGCAGCGTTGAAGGTGGACAGGGCAACACTGAAGCTTTCTTT. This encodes CSVEGGQGNTEAFF.